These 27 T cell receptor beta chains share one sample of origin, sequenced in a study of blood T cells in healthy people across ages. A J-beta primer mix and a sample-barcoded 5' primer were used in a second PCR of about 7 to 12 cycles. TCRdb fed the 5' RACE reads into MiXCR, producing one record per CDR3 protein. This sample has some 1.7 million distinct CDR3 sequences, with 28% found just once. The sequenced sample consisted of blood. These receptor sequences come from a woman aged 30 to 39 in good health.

CDR3 DNA sequence: TGTGCCAGCAAATCCCTCCTAGCGGGAGAGGGCAATGAGCAGTTCTTC. Translation: CASKSLLAGEGNEQFF. V gene TRBV27 combines with J gene TRBJ2-1, with 10 bases matching TRBD2. V trimming: 7 bases; J trimming: 6 bases; junction bases outside the gene matches: 12. CDR3 length equals 16 residues. Germline CDR1 is MNHEY and CDR2 is SMNVEV (reference sequence).

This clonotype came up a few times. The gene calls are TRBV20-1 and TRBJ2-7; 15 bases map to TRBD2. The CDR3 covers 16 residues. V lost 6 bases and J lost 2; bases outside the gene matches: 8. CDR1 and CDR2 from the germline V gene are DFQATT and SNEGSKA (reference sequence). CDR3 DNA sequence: TGCAGTGCCCACGGGACTAGCGGGGGGAATCCCTACGAGCAGTACTTC. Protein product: CSAHGTSGGNPYEQYF.

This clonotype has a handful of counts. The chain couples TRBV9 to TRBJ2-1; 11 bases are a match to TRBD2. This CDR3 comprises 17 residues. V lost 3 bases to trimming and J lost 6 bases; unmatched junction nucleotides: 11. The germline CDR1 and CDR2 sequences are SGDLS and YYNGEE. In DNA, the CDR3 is TGTGCCAGCAGCGCACCCCCACTAGCGGGGGTTACCAATGAGCAGTTCTTC. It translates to CASSAPPLAGVTNEQFF.

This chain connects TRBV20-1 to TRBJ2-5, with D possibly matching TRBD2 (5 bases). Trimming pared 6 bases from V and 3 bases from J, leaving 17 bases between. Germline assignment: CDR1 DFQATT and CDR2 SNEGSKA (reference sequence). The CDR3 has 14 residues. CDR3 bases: TGCAGTGCCGAGAGGGCTTTACGGAAAGAGACCCAGTACTTC. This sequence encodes CSAERALRKETQYF.

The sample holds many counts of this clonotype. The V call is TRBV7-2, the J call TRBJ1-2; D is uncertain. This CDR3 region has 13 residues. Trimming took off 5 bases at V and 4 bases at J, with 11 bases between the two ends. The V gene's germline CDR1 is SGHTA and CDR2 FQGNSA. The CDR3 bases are TGTGCCAGCAGCCCGAGTCTAGGCTATGGCTACACCTTC. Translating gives CASSPSLGYGYTF.

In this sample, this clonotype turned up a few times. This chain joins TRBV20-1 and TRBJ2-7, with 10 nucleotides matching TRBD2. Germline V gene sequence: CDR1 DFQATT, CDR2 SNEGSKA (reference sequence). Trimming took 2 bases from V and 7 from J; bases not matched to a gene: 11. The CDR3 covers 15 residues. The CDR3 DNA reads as TGCAGTGCTAGACCAGGACTAGCGGCAACGCAGGAGCAGTACTTC. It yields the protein CSARPGLAATQEQYF.

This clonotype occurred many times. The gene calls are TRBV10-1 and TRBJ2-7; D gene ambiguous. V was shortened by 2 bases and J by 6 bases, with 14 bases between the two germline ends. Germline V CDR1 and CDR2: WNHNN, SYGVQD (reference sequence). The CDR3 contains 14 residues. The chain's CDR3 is CASSEGVIGLEQYF. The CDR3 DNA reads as TGCGCCAGCAGTGAGGGGGTCATCGGGCTCGAGCAGTACTTC.

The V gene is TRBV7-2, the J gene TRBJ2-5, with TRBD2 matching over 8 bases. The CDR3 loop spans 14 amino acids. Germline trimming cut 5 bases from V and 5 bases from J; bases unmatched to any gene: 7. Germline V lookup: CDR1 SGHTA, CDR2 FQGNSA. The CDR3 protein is CASSRRGGWETQYF. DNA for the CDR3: TGTGCCAGCAGCCGTCGGGGGGGTTGGGAGACCCAGTACTTC.

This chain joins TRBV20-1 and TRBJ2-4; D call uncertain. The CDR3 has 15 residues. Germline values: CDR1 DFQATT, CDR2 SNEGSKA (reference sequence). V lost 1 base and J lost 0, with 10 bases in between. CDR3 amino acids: CSARVWGQAKNIQYF. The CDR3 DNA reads TGCAGTGCTAGAGTTTGGGGTCAAGCCAAAAACATTCAGTACTTC.

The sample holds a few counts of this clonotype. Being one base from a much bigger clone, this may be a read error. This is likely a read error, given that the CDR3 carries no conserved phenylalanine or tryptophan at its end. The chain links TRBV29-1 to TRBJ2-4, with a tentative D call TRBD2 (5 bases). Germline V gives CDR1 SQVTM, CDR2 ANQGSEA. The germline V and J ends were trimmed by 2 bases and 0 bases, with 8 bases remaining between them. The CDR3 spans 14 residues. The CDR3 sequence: CSVEIGIAKNIQYL. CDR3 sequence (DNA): TGCAGCGTTGAAATCGGGATAGCCAAAAACATTCAGTACTTA.

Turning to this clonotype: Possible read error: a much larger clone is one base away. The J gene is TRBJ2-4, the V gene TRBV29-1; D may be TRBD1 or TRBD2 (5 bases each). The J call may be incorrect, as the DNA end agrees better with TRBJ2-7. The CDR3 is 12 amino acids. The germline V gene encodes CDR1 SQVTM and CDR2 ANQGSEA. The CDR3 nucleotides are TGCGGCGTCACCGGGACGACATACGAGCAGTACTTC. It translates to CGVTGTTYEQYF.

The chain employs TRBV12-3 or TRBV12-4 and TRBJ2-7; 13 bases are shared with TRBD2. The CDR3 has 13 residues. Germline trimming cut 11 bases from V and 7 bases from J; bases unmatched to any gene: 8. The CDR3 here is CASRLAGGLEQYF. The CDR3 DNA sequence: TGTGCCTCACGACTAGCGGGAGGCCTGGAGCAGTACTTC.

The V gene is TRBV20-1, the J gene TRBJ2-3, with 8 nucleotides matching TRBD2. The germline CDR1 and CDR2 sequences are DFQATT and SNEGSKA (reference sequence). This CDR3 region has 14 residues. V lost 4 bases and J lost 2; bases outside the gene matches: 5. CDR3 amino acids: CSAMAGGNTDTQYF. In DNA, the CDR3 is TGCAGTGCTATGGCGGGGGGAAACACAGATACGCAGTATTTT.

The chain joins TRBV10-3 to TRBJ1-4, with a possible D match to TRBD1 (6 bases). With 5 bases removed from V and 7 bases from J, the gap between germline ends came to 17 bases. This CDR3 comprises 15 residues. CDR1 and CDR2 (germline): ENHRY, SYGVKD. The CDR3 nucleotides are TGTGCCATCAGTACCGGGACAAATAATGGTGAAAAACTGTTTTTT. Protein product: CAISTGTNNGEKLFF.

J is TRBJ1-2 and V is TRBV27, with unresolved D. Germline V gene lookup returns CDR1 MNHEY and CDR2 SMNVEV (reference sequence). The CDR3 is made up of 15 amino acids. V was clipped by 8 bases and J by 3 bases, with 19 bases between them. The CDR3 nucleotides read TGTGCCAGCCGAGGCCAAGATTGGGTTGACTATGGCTACACCTTC. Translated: CASRGQDWVDYGYTF.

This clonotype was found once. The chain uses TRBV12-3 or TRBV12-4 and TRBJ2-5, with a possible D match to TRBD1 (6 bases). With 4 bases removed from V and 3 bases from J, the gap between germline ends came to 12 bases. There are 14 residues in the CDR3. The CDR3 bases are TGTGCCAGCAGTTGGACAGAATTAAAAGAGACCCAGTACTTC. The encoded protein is CASSWTELKETQYF.

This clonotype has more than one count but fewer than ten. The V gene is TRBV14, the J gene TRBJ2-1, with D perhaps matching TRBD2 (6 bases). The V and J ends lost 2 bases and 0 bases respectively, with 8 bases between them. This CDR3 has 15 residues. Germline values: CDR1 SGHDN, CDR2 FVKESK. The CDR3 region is CASSQQGLSYNEQFF. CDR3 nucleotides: TGTGCCAGCAGCCAACAGGGACTCTCCTACAATGAGCAGTTCTTC.

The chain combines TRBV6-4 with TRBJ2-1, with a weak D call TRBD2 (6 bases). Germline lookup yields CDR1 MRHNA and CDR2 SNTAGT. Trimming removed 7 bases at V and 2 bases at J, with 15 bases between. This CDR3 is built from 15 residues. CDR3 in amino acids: CASTPWGVPYNEQFF. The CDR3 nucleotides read TGTGCCAGCACCCCCTGGGGGGTTCCCTACAATGAGCAGTTCTTC.

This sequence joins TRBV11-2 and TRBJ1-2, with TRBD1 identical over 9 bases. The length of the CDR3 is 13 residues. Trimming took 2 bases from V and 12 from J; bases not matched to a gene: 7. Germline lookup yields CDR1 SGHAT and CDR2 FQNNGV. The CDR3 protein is CASSLNRDREHTF. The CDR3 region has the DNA TGTGCCAGCAGCTTAAATAGGGACAGGGAACACACCTTC.

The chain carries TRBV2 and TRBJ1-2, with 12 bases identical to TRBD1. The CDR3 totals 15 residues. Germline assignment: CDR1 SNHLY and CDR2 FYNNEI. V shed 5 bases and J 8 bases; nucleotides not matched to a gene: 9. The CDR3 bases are TGTGCCAGCAGTCCATTGGGACAGGGGGCGGAAGGCTACACCTTC. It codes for CASSPLGQGAEGYTF.

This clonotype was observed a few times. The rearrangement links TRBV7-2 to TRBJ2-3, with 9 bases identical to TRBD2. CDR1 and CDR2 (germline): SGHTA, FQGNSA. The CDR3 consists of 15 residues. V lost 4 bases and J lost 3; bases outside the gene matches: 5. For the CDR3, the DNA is TGTGCCAGCAGCTACCTAGCGGGGACTACAGATACGCAGTATTTT. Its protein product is CASSYLAGTTDTQYF.

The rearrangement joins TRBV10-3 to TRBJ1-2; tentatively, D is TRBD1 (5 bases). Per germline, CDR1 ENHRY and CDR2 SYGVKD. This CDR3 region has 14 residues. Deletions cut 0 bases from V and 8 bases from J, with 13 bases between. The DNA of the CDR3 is TGTGCCATCAGTGAGTCGCCGCAGAGGGGAGGCTACACCTTC. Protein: CAISESPQRGGYTF.

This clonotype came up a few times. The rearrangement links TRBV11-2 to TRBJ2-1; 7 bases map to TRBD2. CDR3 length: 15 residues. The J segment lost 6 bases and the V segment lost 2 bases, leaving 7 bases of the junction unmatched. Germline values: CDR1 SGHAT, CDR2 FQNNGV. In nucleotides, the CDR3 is TGTGCCAGCAGCTTAAGGCGGGAGCGCGTCAATGAGCAGTTCTTC. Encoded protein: CASSLRRERVNEQFF.

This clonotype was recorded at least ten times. The CDR3 coding sequence is TGTGCCAGCAGCTTGGCCGGGCGGAACAATCAGCCCCAGCATTTT. Protein sequence: CASSLAGRNNQPQHF. The J gene is TRBJ1-5, the V gene TRBV5-8; D unclear. The CDR3 runs to 15 residues. Germline V gene sequence: CDR1 SGHTS, CDR2 YDEGEE. V was shortened by 0 bases and J by 3 bases, with 10 bases between the two germline ends.

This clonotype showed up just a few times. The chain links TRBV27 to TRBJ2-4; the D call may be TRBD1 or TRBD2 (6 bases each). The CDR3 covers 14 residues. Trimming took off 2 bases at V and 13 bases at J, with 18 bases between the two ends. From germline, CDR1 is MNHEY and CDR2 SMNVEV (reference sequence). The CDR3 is CASSLTGTYNEQYF. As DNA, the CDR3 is TGTGCCAGCAGTTTAACAGGGACTTACAATGAGCAGTACTTC.

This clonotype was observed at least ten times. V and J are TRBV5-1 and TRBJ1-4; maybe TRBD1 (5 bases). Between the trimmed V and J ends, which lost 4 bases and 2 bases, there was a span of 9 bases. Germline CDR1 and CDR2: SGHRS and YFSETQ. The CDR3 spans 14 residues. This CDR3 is CASSLEGTNEKLFF. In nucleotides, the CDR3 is TGCGCCAGCAGCCTGGAGGGGACTAATGAAAAACTGTTTTTT.

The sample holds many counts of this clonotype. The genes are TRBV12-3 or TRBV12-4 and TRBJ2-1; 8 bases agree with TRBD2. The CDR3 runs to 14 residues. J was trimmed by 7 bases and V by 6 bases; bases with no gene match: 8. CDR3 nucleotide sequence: TGTGCCAGCAGCCCCGGGACTAGTAGAAATGAGCAGTTCTTC. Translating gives CASSPGTSRNEQFF.